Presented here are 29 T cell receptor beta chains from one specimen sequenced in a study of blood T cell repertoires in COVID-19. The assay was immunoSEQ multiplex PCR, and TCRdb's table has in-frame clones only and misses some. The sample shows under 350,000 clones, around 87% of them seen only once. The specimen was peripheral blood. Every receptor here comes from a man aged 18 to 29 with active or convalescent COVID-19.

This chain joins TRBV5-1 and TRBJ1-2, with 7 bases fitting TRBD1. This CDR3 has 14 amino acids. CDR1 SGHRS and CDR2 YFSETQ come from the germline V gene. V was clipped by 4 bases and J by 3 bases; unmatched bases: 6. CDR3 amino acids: CASSLTGEDYGYTF. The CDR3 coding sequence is TGCGCCAGCAGCCTAACAGGGGAGGACTATGGCTACACCTTC.

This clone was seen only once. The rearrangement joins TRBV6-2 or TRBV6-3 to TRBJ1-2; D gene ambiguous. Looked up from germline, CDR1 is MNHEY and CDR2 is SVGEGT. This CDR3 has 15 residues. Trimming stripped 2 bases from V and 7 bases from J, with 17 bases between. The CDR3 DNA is TGTGCCAGCAGTTACGAGTCGCCAGGCCAATTTGGCTACACCTTC. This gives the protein CASSYESPGQFGYTF.

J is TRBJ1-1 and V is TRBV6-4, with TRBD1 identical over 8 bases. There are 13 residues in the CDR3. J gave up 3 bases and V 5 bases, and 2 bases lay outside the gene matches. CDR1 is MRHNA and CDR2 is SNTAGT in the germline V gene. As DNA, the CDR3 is TGTGCCAGCAGTCAACAGGGGGACACTGAAGCTTTCTTT. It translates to CASSQQGDTEAFF.

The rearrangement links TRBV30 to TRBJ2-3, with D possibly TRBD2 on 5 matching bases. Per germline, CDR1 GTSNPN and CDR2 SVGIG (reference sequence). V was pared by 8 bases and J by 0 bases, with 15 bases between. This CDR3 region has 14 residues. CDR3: CAGTGILSTDTQYF. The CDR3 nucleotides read TGTGCCGGTACCGGGATCCTTAGCACAGATACGCAGTATTTT.

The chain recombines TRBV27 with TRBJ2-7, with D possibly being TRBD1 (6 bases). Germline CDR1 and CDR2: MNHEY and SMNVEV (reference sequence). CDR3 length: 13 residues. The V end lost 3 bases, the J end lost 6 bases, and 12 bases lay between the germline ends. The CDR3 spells CASSFYPGAEQYF. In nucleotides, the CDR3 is TGTGCCAGCAGTTTTTATCCAGGGGCCGAGCAGTACTTC.

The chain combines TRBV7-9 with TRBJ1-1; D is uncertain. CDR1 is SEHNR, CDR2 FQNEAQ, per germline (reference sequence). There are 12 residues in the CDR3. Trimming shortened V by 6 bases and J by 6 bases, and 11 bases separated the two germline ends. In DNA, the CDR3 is TGTGCCAGCAGTCCCTCAGCGGCTGAAGCTTTCTTT. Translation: CASSPSAAEAFF.

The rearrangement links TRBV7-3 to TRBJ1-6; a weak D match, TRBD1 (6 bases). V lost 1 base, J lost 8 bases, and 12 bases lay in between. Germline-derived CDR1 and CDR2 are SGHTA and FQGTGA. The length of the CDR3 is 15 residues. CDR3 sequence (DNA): TGTGCCAGCAGCTTAAGGGGGCAGGGTGATTCACCCCTCCACTTT. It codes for CASSLRGQGDSPLHF. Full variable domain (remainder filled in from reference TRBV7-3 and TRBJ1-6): GAGVSQTPSNKVTEKGKYVELRCDPISGHTALYWYRQSLGQGPEFLIYFQGTGAADDSGLPNDRFFAVRPEGSVSTLKIQRTERGDSAVYLCASSLRGQGDSPLHFGNGTRLTVT.

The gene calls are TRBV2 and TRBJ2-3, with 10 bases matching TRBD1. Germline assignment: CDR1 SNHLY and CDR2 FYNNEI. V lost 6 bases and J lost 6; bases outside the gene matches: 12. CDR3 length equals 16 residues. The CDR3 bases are TGTGCCAGCAGAAGGGGGACAGGGGAAGACACCGATACGCAGTATTTT. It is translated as CASRRGTGEDTDTQYF. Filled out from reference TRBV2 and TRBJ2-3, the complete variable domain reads EPEVTQTPSHQVTQMGQEVILRCVPISNHLYFYWYRQILGQKVEFLVSFYNNEISEKSEIFDDQFSVERPDGSNFTLKIRSTKLEDSAMYFCASRRGTGEDTDTQYFGPGTRLTVL.

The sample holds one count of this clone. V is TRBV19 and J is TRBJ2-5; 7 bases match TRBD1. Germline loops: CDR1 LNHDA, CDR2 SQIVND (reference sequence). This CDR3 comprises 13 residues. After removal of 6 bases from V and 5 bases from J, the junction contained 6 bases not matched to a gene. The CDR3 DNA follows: TGTGCCAGTAGCCGACAGGGAAGGGAGACCCAGTACTTC. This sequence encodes CASSRQGRETQYF. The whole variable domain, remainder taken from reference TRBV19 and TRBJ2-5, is DGGITQSPKYLFRKEGQNVTLSCEQNLNHDAMYWYRQDPGQGLRLIYYSQIVNDFQKGDIAEGYSVSREKKESFPLTVTSAQKNPTAFYLCASSRQGRETQYFGPGTRLLVL.

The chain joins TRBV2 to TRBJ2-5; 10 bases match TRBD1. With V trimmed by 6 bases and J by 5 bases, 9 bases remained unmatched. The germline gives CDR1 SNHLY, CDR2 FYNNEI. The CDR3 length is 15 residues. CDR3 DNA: TGTGCCAGCAGGGGGGACAGGGGCCGGCCGGAGACCCAGTACTTC. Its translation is CASRGDRGRPETQYF.

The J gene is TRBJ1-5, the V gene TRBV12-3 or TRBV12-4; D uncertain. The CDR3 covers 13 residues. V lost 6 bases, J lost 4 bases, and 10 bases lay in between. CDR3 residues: CASSSPGNQPQHF. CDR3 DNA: TGTGCCAGCAGCTCCCCGGGGAATCAGCCCCAGCATTTT.

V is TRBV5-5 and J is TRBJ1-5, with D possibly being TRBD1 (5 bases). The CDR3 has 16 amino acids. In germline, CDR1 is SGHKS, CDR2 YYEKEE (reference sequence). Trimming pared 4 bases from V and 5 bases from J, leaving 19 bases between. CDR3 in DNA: TGTGCCAGCAGCGCAACCGACAGTTTGACGGATCAGCCCCAGCATTTT. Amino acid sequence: CASSATDSLTDQPQHF.

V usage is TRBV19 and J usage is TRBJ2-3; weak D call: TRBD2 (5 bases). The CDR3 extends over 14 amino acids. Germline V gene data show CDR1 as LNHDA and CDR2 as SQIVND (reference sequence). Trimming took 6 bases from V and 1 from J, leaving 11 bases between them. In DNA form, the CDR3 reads TGTGCCAGTAGGCGGCTAGCTGGCACAGATACGCAGTATTTT. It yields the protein CASRRLAGTDTQYF.

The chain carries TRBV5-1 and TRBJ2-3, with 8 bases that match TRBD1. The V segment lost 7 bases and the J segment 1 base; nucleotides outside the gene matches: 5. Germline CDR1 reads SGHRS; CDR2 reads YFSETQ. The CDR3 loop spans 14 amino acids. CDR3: CASGPGQGTDTQYF. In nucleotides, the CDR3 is TGCGCCAGCGGGCCGGGACAGGGCACAGATACGCAGTATTTT.

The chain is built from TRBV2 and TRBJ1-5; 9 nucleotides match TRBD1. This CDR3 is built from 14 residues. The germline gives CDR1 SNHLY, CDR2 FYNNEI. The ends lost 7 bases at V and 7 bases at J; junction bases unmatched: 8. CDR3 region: CASTQTGGEQPQHF. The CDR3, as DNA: TGTGCCAGCACCCAGACAGGGGGAGAGCAGCCCCAGCATTTT.

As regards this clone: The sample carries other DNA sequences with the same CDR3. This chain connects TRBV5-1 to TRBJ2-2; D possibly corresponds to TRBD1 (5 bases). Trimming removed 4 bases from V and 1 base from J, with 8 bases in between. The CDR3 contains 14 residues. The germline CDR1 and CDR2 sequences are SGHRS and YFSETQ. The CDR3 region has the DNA TGCGCCAGCAGCCTTGGACAGAACACCGGGGAGCTGTTTTTT. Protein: CASSLGQNTGELFF. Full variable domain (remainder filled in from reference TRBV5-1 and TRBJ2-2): KAGVTQTPRYLIKTRGQQVTLSCSPISGHRSVSWYQQTPGQGLQFLFEYFSETQRNKGNFPGRFSGRQFSNSRSEMNVSTLELGDSALYLCASSLGQNTGELFFGEGSRLTVL.

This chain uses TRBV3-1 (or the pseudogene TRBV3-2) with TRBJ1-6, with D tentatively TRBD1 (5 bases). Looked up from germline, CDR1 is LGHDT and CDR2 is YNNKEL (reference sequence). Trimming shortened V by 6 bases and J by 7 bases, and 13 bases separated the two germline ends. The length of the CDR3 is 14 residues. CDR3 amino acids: CASRPGHGNSPLHF. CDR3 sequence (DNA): TGTGCCAGCAGACCTGGACACGGAAATTCACCCCTCCACTTT.

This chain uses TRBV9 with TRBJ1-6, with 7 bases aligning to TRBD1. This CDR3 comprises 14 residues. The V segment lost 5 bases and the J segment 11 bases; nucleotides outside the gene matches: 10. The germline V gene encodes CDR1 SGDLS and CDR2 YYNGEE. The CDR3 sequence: CASRAGTEGTPLHF. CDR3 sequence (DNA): TGTGCCAGCAGGGCCGGGACAGAAGGAACACCCCTCCACTTT.

This CDR3 is CASSLSREPEAFF. The CDR3 nucleotides are TGTGCCAGCAGCCTAAGTAGGGAGCCTGAAGCTTTCTTT. The chain combines TRBV13 with TRBJ1-1, with D uncertain. Germline V CDR1 and CDR2: PRHDT, FYEKMQ (reference sequence). This CDR3 comprises 13 residues. Trimming cost V 5 bases and J 6 bases, with 13 bases left between them.

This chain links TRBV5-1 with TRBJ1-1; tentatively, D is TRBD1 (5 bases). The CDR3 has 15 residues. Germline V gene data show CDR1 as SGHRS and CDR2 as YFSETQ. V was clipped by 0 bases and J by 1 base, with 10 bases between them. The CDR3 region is CASSLEGARNTEAFF. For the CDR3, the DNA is TGCGCCAGCAGCTTGGAAGGGGCGCGGAACACTGAAGCTTTCTTT.

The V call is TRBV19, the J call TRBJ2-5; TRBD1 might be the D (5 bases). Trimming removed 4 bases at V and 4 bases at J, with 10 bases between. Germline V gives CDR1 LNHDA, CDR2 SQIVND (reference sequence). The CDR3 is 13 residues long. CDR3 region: CASSTLGAETQYF. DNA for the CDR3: TGTGCCAGTAGTACGCTAGGGGCAGAGACCCAGTACTTC.

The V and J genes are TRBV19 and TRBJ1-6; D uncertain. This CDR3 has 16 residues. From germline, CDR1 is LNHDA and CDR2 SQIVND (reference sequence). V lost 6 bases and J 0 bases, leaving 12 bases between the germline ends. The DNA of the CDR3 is TGTGCCAGTAGGTTCCGGAGGTTCTCCTATAATTCACCCCTCCACTTT. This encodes CASRFRRFSYNSPLHF.

In DNA, the CDR3 is TGCGCCAGCAGCTTGGAGGGACAGGTTGGTGATACGCAGTATTTT. This encodes CASSLEGQVGDTQYF. The rearrangement uses TRBV5-1 and TRBJ2-3; 8 bases align to TRBD1. The V gene's germline CDR1 is SGHRS and CDR2 YFSETQ. The CDR3 covers 15 residues. V gave up 0 bases and J gave up 6 bases; unmatched junction bases: 6.

The CDR3 DNA is TGTGCCAGCAGCCAGATCGGAGATATCTTTGAGGAACTGTTTTTT. Amino acid sequence: CASSQIGDIFEELFF. The chain uses TRBV4-2 and TRBJ1-4; D call uncertain. This CDR3 is 15 amino acids long. The germline gives CDR1 LGHNA, CDR2 YNFKEQ. The germline V and J ends were trimmed by 3 bases and 12 bases, with 20 bases remaining between them.

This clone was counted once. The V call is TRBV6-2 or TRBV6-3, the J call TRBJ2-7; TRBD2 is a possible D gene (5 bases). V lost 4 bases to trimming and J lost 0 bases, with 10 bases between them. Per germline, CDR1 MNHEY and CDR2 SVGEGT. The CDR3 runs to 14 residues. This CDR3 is CASSSIGLSYEQYF. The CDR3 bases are TGTGCCAGCAGTTCAATAGGACTCTCCTACGAGCAGTACTTC.

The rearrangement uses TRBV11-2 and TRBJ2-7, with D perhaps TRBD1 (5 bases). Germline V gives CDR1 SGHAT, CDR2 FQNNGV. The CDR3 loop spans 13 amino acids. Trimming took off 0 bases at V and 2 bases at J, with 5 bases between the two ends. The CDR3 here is CASSLDRAYEQYF. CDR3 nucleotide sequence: TGTGCCAGCAGCTTAGACAGGGCCTACGAGCAGTACTTC.

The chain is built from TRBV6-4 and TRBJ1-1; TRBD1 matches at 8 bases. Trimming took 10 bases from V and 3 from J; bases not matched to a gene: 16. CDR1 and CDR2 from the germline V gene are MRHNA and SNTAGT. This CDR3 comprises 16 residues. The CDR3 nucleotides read TGTGCCAACAACAGGGGGGGGTTATTCGAGGACACTGAAGCTTTCTTT. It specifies CANNRGGLFEDTEAFF.

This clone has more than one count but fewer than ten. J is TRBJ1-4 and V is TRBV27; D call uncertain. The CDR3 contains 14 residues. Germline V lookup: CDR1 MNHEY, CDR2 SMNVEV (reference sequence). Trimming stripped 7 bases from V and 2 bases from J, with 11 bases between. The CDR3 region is CASKSTPTNEKLFF. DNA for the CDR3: TGTGCCAGCAAATCGACTCCGACTAATGAAAAACTGTTTTTT. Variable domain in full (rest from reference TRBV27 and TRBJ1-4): EAQVTQNPRYLITVTGKKLTVTCSQNMNHEYMSWYRQDPGLGLRQIYYSMNVEVTDKGDVPEGYKVSRKEKRNFPLILESPSPNQTSLYFCASKSTPTNEKLFFGSGTQLSVL.

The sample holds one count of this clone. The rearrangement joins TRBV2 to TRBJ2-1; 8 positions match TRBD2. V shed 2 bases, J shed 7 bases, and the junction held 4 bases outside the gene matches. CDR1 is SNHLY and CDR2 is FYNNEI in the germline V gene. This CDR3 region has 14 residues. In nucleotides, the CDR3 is TGTGCCAGCAGTGAAACACTAGCGGTTAATGAGCAGTTCTTC. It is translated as CASSETLAVNEQFF.